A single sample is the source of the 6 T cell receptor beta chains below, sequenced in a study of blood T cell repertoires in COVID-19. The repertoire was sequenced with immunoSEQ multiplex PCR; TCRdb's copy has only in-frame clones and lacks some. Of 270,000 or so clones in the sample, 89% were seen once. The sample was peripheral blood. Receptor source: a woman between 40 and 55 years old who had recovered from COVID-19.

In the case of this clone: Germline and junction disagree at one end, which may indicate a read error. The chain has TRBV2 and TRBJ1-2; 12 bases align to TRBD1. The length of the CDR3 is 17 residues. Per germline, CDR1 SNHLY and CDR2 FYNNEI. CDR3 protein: CAGSQPPGQGASDGYTF. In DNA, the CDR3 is TGTGCCGGCAGTCAACCGCCGGGACAGGGGGCATCGGATGGCTACACCTTC.

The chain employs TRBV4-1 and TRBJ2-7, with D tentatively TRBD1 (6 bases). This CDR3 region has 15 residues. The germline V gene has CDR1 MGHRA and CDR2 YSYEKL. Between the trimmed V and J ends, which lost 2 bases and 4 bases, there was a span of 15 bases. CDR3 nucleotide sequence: TGCGCCAGCAGCCAACTCCAGGGGATCTTGTACGAGCAGTACTTC. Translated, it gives CASSQLQGILYEQYF.

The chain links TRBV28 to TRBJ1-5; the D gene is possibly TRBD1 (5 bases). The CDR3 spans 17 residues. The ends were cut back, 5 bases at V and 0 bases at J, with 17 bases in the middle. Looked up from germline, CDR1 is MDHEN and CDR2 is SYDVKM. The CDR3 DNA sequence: TGTGCCAGCAGTCCAGGCGGGGCACCCTATAGCAATCAGCCCCAGCATTTT. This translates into CASSPGGAPYSNQPQHF.

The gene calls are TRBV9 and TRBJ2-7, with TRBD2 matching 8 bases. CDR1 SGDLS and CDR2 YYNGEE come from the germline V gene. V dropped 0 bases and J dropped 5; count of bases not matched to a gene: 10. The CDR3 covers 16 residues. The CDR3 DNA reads TGTGCCAGCAGCGTAGGTCCCCCGGCGGGAGGTGACGAGCAGTACTTC. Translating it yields CASSVGPPAGGDEQYF.

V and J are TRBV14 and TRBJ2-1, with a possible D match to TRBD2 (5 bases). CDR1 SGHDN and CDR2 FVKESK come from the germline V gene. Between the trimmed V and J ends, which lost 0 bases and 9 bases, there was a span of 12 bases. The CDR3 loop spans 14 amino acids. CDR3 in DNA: TGTGCCAGCAGCCAAGAGCGGGCCCGAGGTGAGCAGTTCTTC. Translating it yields CASSQERARGEQFF. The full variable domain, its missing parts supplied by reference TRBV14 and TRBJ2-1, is EAGVTQFPSHSVIEKGQTVTLRCDPISGHDNLYWYRRVMGKEIKFLLHFVKESKQDESGMPNNRFLAERTGGTYSTLKVQPAELEDSGVYFCASSQERARGEQFFGPGTRLTVL.

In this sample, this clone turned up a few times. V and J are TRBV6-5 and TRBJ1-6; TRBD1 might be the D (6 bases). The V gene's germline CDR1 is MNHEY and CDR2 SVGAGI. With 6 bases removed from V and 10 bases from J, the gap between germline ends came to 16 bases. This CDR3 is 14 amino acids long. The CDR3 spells CASSREQGGSPLHF. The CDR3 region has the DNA TGTGCCAGCAGCCGCGAACAGGGTGGATCACCCCTCCACTTT.